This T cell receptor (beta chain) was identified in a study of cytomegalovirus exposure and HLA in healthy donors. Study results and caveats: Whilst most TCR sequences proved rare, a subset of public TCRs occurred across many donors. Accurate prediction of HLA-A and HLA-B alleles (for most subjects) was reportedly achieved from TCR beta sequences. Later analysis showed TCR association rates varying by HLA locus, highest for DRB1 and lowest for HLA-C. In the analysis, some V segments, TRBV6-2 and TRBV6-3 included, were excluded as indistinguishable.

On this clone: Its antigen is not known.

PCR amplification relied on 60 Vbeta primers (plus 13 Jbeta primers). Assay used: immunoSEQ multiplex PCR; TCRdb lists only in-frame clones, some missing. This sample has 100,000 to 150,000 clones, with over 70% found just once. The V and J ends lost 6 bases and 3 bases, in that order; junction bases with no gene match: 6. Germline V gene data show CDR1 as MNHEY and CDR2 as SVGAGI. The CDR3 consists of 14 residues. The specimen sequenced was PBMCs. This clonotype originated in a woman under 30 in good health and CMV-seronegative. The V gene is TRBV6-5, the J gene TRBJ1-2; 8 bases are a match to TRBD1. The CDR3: CASRSGTGDYGYTF. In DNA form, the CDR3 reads TGTGCCAGCAGGTCCGGGACAGGAGACTATGGCTACACCTTC.